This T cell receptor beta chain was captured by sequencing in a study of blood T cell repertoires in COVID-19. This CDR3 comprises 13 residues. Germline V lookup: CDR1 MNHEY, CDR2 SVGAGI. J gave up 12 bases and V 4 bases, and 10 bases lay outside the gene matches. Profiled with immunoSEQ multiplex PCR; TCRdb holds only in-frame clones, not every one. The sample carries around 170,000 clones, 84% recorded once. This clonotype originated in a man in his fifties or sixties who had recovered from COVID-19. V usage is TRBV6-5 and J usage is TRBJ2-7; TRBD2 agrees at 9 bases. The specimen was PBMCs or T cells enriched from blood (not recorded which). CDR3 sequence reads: CASSSVRTSERYF. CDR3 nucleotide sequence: TGTGCCAGCAGTTCGGTGAGGACTAGCGAGAGGTACTTC.